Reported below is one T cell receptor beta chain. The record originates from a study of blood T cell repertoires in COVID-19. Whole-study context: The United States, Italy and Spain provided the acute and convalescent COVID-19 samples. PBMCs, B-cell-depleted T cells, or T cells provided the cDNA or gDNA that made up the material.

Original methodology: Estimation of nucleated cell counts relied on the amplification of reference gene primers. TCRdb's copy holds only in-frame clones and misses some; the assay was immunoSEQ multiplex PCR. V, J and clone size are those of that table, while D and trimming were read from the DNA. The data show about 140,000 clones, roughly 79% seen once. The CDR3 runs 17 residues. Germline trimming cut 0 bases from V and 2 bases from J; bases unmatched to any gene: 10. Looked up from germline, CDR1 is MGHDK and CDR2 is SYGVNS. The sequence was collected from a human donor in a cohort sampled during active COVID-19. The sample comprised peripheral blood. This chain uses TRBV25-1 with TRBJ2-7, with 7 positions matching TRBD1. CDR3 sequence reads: CASSEYPLRQGAYEQYF. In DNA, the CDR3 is TGTGCCAGCAGTGAATACCCATTAAGACAGGGAGCCTACGAGCAGTACTTC.